The 32 T cell receptor beta chains presented below share a single source sample, sequenced in a study of control samples from healthy donors and cancer patients. Assay used: immunoSEQ multiplex PCR; TCRdb lists only in-frame clones, some missing. The data show 70,000 to 75,000 clones, roughly 87% seen once. The sequencing sample was made of blood. The receptors here all came from a woman aged 45-65 years in good health.

V is TRBV19 and J is TRBJ1-5; 8 bases map to TRBD1. This CDR3 region has 13 residues. Germline CDR1 and CDR2: LNHDA and SQIVND (reference sequence). Germline trimming cut 6 bases from V and 8 bases from J; bases unmatched to any gene: 6. The CDR3 spells CASSDRGLEPQHF. The CDR3 DNA is TGTGCCAGTAGCGACAGGGGCTTGGAGCCCCAGCATTTT.

This clone was detected only a few times. This chain joins TRBV7-9 and TRBJ1-5; D is unclear. The CDR3 covers 14 residues. Germline V lookup: CDR1 SEHNR, CDR2 FQNEAQ (reference sequence). V lost 4 bases to trimming and J lost 2 bases, with 9 bases between them. The CDR3 here is CASSSSGGNQPQHF. The DNA of the CDR3 is TGTGCCAGCAGCTCGTCCGGGGGCAATCAGCCCCAGCATTTT.

This clone was observed once. V gene TRBV3-1 (or the pseudogene TRBV3-2) combines with J gene TRBJ2-1, with 9 bases aligning to TRBD2. This CDR3 is 18 amino acids long. The ends lost 4 bases at V and 8 bases at J; junction bases unmatched: 18. Germline V gives CDR1 LGHDT, CDR2 YNNKEL (reference sequence). The CDR3 region has the DNA TGTGCCAGCAGCCTCGGTCTAGCGGGATTTTCACAATGGGATGAGCAGTTCTTC. This sequence encodes CASSLGLAGFSQWDEQFF.

This clone occurred once. CDR3 residues: CASVAGEGTDTQYF. CDR3 in DNA: TGTGCCAGCGTAGCAGGGGAGGGAACAGATACGCAGTATTTT. The V call is TRBV9, the J call TRBJ2-3; the D gene is possibly TRBD2 (7 bases). Germline lookup yields CDR1 SGDLS and CDR2 YYNGEE. V was clipped by 7 bases and J by 3 bases, with 15 bases between them. This CDR3 is 14 amino acids long.

The V gene is TRBV5-8, the J gene TRBJ1-1; D may be TRBD1 (6 bases). The V gene's germline CDR1 is SGHTS and CDR2 YDEGEE. The germline V and J ends were trimmed by 6 bases and 0 bases, with 15 bases remaining between them. The CDR3 has 15 amino acids. In nucleotides, the CDR3 is TGTGCCAGCACCTCAGTGGGGGCGATGAACACTGAAGCTTTCTTT. It codes for CASTSVGAMNTEAFF. The whole variable domain, filled in from reference TRBV5-8 and TRBJ1-1, reads EAGVTQSPTHLIKTRGQQATLRCSPISGHTSVYWYQQALGLGLQFLLWYDEGEERNRGNFPPRFSGRQFPNYSSELNVNALELEDSALYLCASTSVGAMNTEAFFGQGTRLTVV.

The chain links TRBV5-1 to TRBJ1-2, with D possibly being TRBD1 (5 bases). Germline V gives CDR1 SGHRS, CDR2 YFSETQ. Trimming took off 1 base at V and 4 bases at J, with 14 bases between the two ends. The CDR3 has 15 residues. The CDR3 nucleotides are TGCGCCAGCAGCTTGCTCCCGGGGGGTTCCTATGGCTACACCTTC. This gives the protein CASSLLPGGSYGYTF.

V is TRBV30 and J is TRBJ1-1; D gene ambiguous. Per the germline V gene, CDR1 is GTSNPN and CDR2 is SVGIG (reference sequence). Trimming stripped 3 bases from V and 4 bases from J, with 9 bases between. This CDR3 region has 12 residues. CDR3 region: CAWRNPSTEAFF. CDR3 coding DNA: TGTGCCTGGAGAAATCCCAGCACTGAAGCTTTCTTT.

The chain couples TRBV18 to TRBJ1-1, with D uncertain. Trimming left V 2 bases short and J 0 bases short, with 7 bases between. There are 14 residues in the CDR3. CDR1 is KGHSH, CDR2 LQKENI, per germline. CDR3 residues: CASSPTTMNTEAFF. CDR3 nucleotide sequence: TGTGCCAGCTCACCAACAACCATGAACACTGAAGCTTTCTTT.

The chain links TRBV9 to TRBJ1-2; D remains unclear. Trimming cost V 1 base and J 1 base, with 5 bases left between them. CDR1 and CDR2 from the germline V gene are SGDLS and YYNGEE. The CDR3 has 13 amino acids. The DNA for the CDR3 is TGTGCCAGCAGCGTAAACGGTAACTATGGCTACACCTTC. Amino acid sequence: CASSVNGNYGYTF.

Only one count was recorded for this clone. The J gene is TRBJ2-3, the V gene TRBV14; D not certain. V was trimmed by 2 bases and J by 2 bases, leaving 11 bases between them. Germline CDR1 is SGHDN and CDR2 is FVKESK. The CDR3 contains 15 residues. The CDR3 bases are TGTGCCAGCAGCCAAATGGCTGGGAACACAGATACGCAGTATTTT. Residues: CASSQMAGNTDTQYF.

This chain joins TRBV2 and TRBJ2-7, with D possibly TRBD2 on 6 matching bases. This CDR3 has 15 amino acids. Germline-derived CDR1 and CDR2 are SNHLY and FYNNEI. V gave up 0 bases and J gave up 2 bases, with 11 bases separating them. CDR3 nucleotide sequence: TGTGCCAGCAGTGAAGCTAGCGGCCGAACCTACGAGCAGTACTTC. This gives the protein CASSEASGRTYEQYF.

The CDR3, as DNA: TGTGCCAGCAGCGTAGGGGACTCCTACGAGCAGTACTTC. Amino acids: CASSVGDSYEQYF. The chain couples TRBV9 to TRBJ2-7, with D unclear. Germline CDR1 reads SGDLS; CDR2 reads YYNGEE. V lost 0 bases and J lost 0, with 4 bases in between. The CDR3 covers 13 residues.

This chain's CDR3 is CASSFGIGYGYTF. CDR3 nucleotide sequence: TGTGCCAGCAGTTTTGGCATCGGCTATGGCTACACCTTC. The rearrangement joins TRBV12-3 or TRBV12-4 to TRBJ1-2; no reliable D call. The CDR3 is made up of 13 amino acids. Trimming stripped 3 bases from V and 4 bases from J, with 9 bases between.

This rearrangement joins TRBV7-6 to TRBJ2-1; 8 bases are shared with TRBD1. Per the germline V gene, CDR1 is SGHVS and CDR2 is FNYEAQ. With 3 bases clipped from V and 0 bases from J, the junction kept 10 bases outside the gene matches. The CDR3 sequence is 18 residues long. CDR3 in amino acids: CASSFLQGATNSYNEQFF. The CDR3 DNA reads TGTGCCAGCAGCTTCCTCCAGGGGGCCACTAACTCCTACAATGAGCAGTTCTTC.

In this sample, this clone turned up once. This rearrangement joins TRBV10-3 to TRBJ2-7; 10 nucleotides match TRBD2. CDR1 ENHRY and CDR2 SYGVKD come from the germline V gene. V shed 4 bases, J shed 2 bases, and the junction held 2 bases outside the gene matches. CDR3 length: 14 residues. The CDR3 DNA reads as TGTGCCATCAGTGTTACTAGCGGGACCTACGAGCAGTACTTC. It codes for CAISVTSGTYEQYF.

The V call is TRBV28, the J call TRBJ1-2; a weak D match, TRBD1 (5 bases). The V end lost 7 bases, the J end lost 4 bases, and 13 bases lay between the germline ends. CDR1 is MDHEN, CDR2 SYDVKM, per germline. CDR3 length: 13 amino acids. The CDR3 sequence: CASTSTGLYGYTF. CDR3 nucleotides: TGTGCCAGCACGTCAACAGGCCTCTATGGCTACACCTTC.

This chain joins TRBV18 and TRBJ2-2; TRBD2 might be the D (6 bases). Germline V gene sequence: CDR1 KGHSH, CDR2 LQKENI. The CDR3 is 18 amino acids. V lost 2 bases to trimming and J lost 2 bases, with 18 bases between them. The CDR3 DNA is TGTGCCAGCTCACCATCGATGGGGTTCGGGAGCAACACCGGGGAGCTGTTTTTT. Translating it yields CASSPSMGFGSNTGELFF.

The chain employs TRBV11-1 and TRBJ1-1, with D possibly matching TRBD1 (5 bases). CDR1 and CDR2 (germline): SGHAT, FQDESV (reference sequence). Trimming pared 2 bases from V and 5 bases from J, leaving 12 bases between. This CDR3 is 14 amino acids long. The CDR3 here is CASSLPVTGTEAFF. CDR3 DNA sequence: TGTGCCAGCAGCTTACCGGTCACAGGTACTGAAGCTTTCTTT.

The gene calls are TRBV25-1 and TRBJ2-1, with D hard to call. Deletions cut 10 bases from V and 0 bases from J, with 16 bases between. Germline V gene sequence: CDR1 MGHDK, CDR2 SYGVNS. This CDR3 has 15 amino acids. In nucleotides, the CDR3 is TGTGCCACTTATGATGAGTTGAGCTCCTACAATGAGCAGTTCTTC. Protein: CATYDELSSYNEQFF.

The rearrangement links TRBV28 to TRBJ2-3, with a weak D call TRBD2 (7 bases). Trimming removed 8 bases at V and 2 bases at J, with 17 bases between. CDR1 is MDHEN, CDR2 SYDVKM, per germline. The CDR3 length is 15 residues. The CDR3 region has the DNA TGTGCCAGCTTCGAGGGGGGGGGACACACAGATACGCAGTATTTT. Encoded protein: CASFEGGGHTDTQYF. Complete variable domain (other parts from reference TRBV28 and TRBJ2-3): DVKVTQSSRYLVKRTGEKVFLECVQDMDHENMFWYRQDPGLGLRLIYFSYDVKMKEKGDIPEGYSVSREKKERFSLILESASTNQTSMYLCASFEGGGHTDTQYFGPGTRLTVL.

A few counts support this clone. The V gene is TRBV9, the J gene TRBJ2-1; D remains unclear. The ends were cut back, 4 bases at V and 8 bases at J, with 13 bases in the middle. CDR3 length: 13 amino acids. Germline CDR1 and CDR2: SGDLS and YYNGEE. DNA for the CDR3: TGTGCCAGCAGCCTCCGTCTTCTCGATGAGCAGTTCTTC. Translation: CASSLRLLDEQFF.

This chain links TRBV28 with TRBJ2-7, with 7 bases that match TRBD1. The CDR3 extends over 13 amino acids. Germline V lookup: CDR1 MDHEN, CDR2 SYDVKM. V trimming: 6 bases; J trimming: 1 base; junction bases outside the gene matches: 3. The CDR3: CASSKTGSYEQYF. Here the CDR3 DNA reads TGTGCCAGCAGCAAGACAGGGTCCTACGAGCAGTACTTC.

The chain has TRBV2 and TRBJ2-3; D is possibly TRBD1 (5 bases). The CDR3 runs to 17 residues. The V end lost 3 bases, the J end lost 4 bases, and 20 bases lay between the germline ends. Germline-derived CDR1 and CDR2 are SNHLY and FYNNEI. CDR3 loop: CASSDQGPAGRSDTQYF. The DNA for the CDR3 is TGTGCCAGCAGTGATCAAGGGCCGGCAGGGCGGTCAGATACGCAGTATTTT. The full variable domain, in which reference TRBV2 and TRBJ2-3 provide the parts outside the CDR3, is EPEVTQTPSHQVTQMGQEVILRCVPISNHLYFYWYRQILGQKVEFLVSFYNNEISEKSEIFDDQFSVERPDGSNFTLKIRSTKLEDSAMYFCASSDQGPAGRSDTQYFGPGTRLTVL.

V gene TRBV5-4 combines with J gene TRBJ2-2; 10 bases line up with TRBD2. CDR1 is SGHNT, CDR2 YYREEE, per germline (reference sequence). V lost 0 bases, J lost 6 bases, and 5 bases stayed unmatched. The CDR3 loop spans 16 amino acids. CDR3 coding DNA: TGTGCCAGCAGCTTGGCCCTAGCGGGAGTCGCCGGGGAGCTGTTTTTT. This translates into CASSLALAGVAGELFF.

This clone has just a few counts. The chain has TRBV4-1 and TRBJ1-2, with a weak D call TRBD1 (6 bases). Germline V gene sequence: CDR1 MGHRA, CDR2 YSYEKL. The CDR3 loop spans 18 amino acids. V was clipped by 2 bases and J by 1 base, with 20 bases between them. CDR3 DNA sequence: TGCGCCAGCAGCCAAAGTGCTTTCAGGGGCGTGGGTAACTATGGCTACACCTTC. It specifies CASSQSAFRGVGNYGYTF.

The rearrangement links TRBV2 to TRBJ1-5, with 7 bases aligning to TRBD1. Looked up from germline, CDR1 is SNHLY and CDR2 is FYNNEI. CDR3 length equals 15 residues. The V segment lost 6 bases and the J segment 5 bases; nucleotides outside the gene matches: 10. CDR3 amino acids: CASRRTGSADQPQHF. DNA of the CDR3: TGTGCCAGCAGGAGGACAGGATCTGCAGATCAGCCCCAGCATTTT.

The chain uses TRBV5-4 and TRBJ1-1, with 7 bases fitting TRBD1. CDR1 is SGHNT, CDR2 YYREEE, per germline (reference sequence). The CDR3 sequence is 14 residues long. After removal of 4 bases from V and 1 base from J, the junction contained 4 bases not matched to a gene. The CDR3 protein is CASSLGQTNTEAFF. CDR3 in DNA: TGTGCCAGCAGCCTGGGACAGACGAACACTGAAGCTTTCTTT. Full variable domain (remainder filled in from reference TRBV5-4 and TRBJ1-1): ETGVTQSPTHLIKTRGQQVTLRCSSQSGHNTVSWYQQALGQGPQFIFQYYREEENGRGNFPPRFSGLQFPNYSSELNVNALELDDSALYLCASSLGQTNTEAFFGQGTRLTVV.

The chain has TRBV19 and TRBJ1-4; D is ambiguous. The V gene's germline CDR1 is LNHDA and CDR2 SQIVND (reference sequence). V lost 6 bases and J lost 8, with 7 bases in between. This CDR3 contains 11 residues. CDR3 loop: CASRQGEKLFF. The CDR3 nucleotides read TGTGCCAGTAGACAAGGCGAAAAACTGTTTTTT.

This CDR3 reads CASSRTFGSSYNEQFF. The CDR3 region has the DNA TGTGCCAGCAGCCGAACCTTCGGGAGCTCCTACAATGAGCAGTTCTTC. This rearrangement joins TRBV28 to TRBJ2-1; perhaps TRBD2 as D (6 bases). Germline values: CDR1 MDHEN, CDR2 SYDVKM. The V end was cut by 6 bases, the J end by 0 bases, with 15 bases between. The CDR3 consists of 16 residues.

The chain employs TRBV28 and TRBJ1-6; maybe TRBD1 (5 bases). From germline, CDR1 is MDHEN and CDR2 SYDVKM. V shed 4 bases and J shed 6 bases, with 13 bases lying between them. This CDR3 comprises 15 residues. The CDR3 DNA reads as TGTGCCAGCAGTTCCCCCCGGGACCCTAATTCACCCCTCCACTTT. Its translation is CASSSPRDPNSPLHF.

This chain links TRBV13 with TRBJ2-1, with 8 bases fitting TRBD2. This CDR3 region has 15 residues. With V trimmed by 5 bases and J by 4 bases, 7 bases remained unmatched. Germline values: CDR1 PRHDT, CDR2 FYEKMQ (reference sequence). The CDR3 region has the DNA TGTGCCAGCAGCCCGTGGACTAGCCAATACAATGAGCAGTTCTTC. Its protein is CASSPWTSQYNEQFF.

This chain uses TRBV29-1 with TRBJ2-7; D is undetermined. There are 9 residues in the CDR3. Germline V CDR1 and CDR2: SQVTM, ANQGSEA. Deletions cut 6 bases from V and 4 bases from J, with 4 bases between. The CDR3: CSVSYEQYF. CDR3 sequence (DNA): TGCAGCGTGTCATACGAGCAGTACTTC.